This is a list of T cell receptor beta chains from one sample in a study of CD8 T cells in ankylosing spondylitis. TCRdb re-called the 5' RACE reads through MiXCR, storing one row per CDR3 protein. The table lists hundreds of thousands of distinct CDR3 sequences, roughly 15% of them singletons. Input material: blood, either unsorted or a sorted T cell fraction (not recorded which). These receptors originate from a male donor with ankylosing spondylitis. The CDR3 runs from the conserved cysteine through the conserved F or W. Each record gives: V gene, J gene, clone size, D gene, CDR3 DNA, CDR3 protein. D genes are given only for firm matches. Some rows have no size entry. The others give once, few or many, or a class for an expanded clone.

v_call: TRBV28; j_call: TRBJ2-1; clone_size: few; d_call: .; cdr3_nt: TGTGCCTGGGGGCGCCGGGACAATGAGCAGTTCTTC; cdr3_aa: CAWGRRDNEQFF
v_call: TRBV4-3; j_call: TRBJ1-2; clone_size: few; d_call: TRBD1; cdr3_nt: TGCGCCAGCAGCCAAGGGGACAGGAGCTACACCTTC; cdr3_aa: CASSQGDRSYTF
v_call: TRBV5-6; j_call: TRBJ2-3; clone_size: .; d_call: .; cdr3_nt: TGTGCCAGCAGATCGGGAGTAAGGGGCACAGATACGCAGTATTTT; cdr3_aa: CASRSGVRGTDTQYF
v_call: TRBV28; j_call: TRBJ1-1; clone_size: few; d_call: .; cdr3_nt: TGTGCCAGCAGAAAGTTTTCGGACCCCACAATCCCTGAAGCTTTCTTT; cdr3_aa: CASRKFSDPTIPEAFF
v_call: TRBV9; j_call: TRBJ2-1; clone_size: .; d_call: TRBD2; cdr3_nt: TGTGCCAGCAGCGTACGACTAGCGGGAGAGAATGAGCAGTTCTTC; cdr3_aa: CASSVRLAGENEQFF
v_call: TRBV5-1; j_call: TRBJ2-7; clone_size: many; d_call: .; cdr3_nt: TGCGCCAGCAGCTTGGGTCAGAGCCCTTACGAGCAGTACTTC; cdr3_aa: CASSLGQSPYEQYF
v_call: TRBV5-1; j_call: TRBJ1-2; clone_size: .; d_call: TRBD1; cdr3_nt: TGCGCCAGCAGCTCGACCGCGGGGGGACAGGGACTATATGGCTACACCTTC; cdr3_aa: CASSSTAGGQGLYGYTF
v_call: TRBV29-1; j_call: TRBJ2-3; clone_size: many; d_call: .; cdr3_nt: TGCAGCGTTGAAGGTGGGAAGGCTTACGGCACAGATACGCAGTATTTT; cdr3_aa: CSVEGGKAYGTDTQYF
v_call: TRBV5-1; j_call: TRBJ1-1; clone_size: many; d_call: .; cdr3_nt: TGCGCCAGCAGCTTGGCAGGGGCGGGAACTGAAGCTTTCTTT; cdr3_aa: CASSLAGAGTEAFF
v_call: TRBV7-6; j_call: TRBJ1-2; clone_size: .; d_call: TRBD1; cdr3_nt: TGTGCCAGCAGCTTTGGACAGGGCCATGGCTACACCTTC; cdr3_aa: CASSFGQGHGYTF
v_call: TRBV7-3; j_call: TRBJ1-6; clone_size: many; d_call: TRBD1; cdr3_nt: TGTGCCAGCAGCTTAGGGACAGGGGATTCACCCCTCCACTTT; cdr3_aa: CASSLGTGDSPLHF
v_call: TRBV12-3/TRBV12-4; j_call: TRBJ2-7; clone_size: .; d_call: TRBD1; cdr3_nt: TGTGCCAGCAGCCACCGAGGACAGGTCCTCTACGAGCAGTACTTC; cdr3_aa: CASSHRGQVLYEQYF
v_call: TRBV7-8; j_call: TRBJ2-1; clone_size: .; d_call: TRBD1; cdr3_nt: TGTGCCAGCAACCCCCGGGACAGGTGGGACTCTGAGCAGTTCTTC; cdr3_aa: CASNPRDRWDSEQFF
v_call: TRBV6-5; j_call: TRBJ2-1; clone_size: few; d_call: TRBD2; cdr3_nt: TGTGCCAGCAGTTGGAAAGCGGGAGGGACCTACAATGAGCAGTTCTTC; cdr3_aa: CASSWKAGGTYNEQFF
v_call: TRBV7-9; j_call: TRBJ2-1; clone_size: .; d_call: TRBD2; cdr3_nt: TGTGCCAGCAGCTTTGGACTAGCGGGAGGGGGCAATGAGCAGTTCTTC; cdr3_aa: CASSFGLAGGGNEQFF
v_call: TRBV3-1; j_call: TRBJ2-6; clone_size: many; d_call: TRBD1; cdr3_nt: TGTGCCAGCAGCTCCCGGGACAGTCCTGGGGCCAACGTCCTGACTTTC; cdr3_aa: CASSSRDSPGANVLTF
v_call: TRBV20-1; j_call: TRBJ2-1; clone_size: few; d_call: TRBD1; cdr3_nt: TGCAGTGCTTCCCGGACAGGGGAGGATGAGCAGTTCTTC; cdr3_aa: CSASRTGEDEQFF
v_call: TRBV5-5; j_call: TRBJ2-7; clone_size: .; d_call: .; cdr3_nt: TGTGCCAGCAGCTACACGGGGATCTACGAGCAGTACTTC; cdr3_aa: CASSYTGIYEQYF
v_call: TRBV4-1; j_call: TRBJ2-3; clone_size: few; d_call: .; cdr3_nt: TGCGCCAGCAGCTACATGGGGGGAAGCACAGATACGCAGTATTTT; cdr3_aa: CASSYMGGSTDTQYF
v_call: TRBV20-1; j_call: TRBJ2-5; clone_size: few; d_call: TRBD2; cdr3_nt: TGCAGTGCTAGTGCTGGGATGGGGCGGGAGGGCCCCCGGGAGACCCAGTACTTC; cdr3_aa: CSASAGMGREGPRETQYF
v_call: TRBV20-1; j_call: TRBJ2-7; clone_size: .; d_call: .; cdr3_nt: TGCAGTGCTAGTGGGGTTGGGTACGAGCAGTACTTC; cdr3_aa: CSASGVGYEQYF
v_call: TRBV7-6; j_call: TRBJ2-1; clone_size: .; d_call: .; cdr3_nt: TGTGCCAGCAGCCAGACGAAGGGCAATGAGCAGTTCTTC; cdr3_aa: CASSQTKGNEQFF
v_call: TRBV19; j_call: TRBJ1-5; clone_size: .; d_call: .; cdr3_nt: TGTGCCACAACGGGCCTCACCTACAATCAGCCCCAGCATTTT; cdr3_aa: CATTGLTYNQPQHF
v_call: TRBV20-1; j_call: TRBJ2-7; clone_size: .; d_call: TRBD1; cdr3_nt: TGCAGTGCTAGTCGAGGACAGGGGTCAGCTTTCCCAAGAATCTACGAGCAGTACTTC; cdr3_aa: CSASRGQGSAFPRIYEQYF
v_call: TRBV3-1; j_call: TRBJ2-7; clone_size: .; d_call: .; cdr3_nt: TGTGCCAGCAGCCAACGGTACGAGCAGTACTTC; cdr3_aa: CASSQRYEQYF
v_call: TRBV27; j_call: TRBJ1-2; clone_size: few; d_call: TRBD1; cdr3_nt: TGTGCCAGCAGCACCCTCAGGGGGCTACATGGCTACACCTTC; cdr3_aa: CASSTLRGLHGYTF
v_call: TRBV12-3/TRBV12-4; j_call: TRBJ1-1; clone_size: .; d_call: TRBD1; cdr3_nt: TGTGCCAGCAGTTTCCGGACAGGGGGCGAGGGCACTGAAGCTTTCTTT; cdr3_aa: CASSFRTGGEGTEAFF
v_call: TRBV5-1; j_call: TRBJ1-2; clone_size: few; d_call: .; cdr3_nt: TGCGCCAGCAGCTCCACGGCAGGCACCTATGGCTACACCTTC; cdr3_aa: CASSSTAGTYGYTF
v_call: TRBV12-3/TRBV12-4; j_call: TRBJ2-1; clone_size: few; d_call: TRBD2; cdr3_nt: TGTGCCAGCAGACTAGCGGGATACTCCTACAATGAGCAGTTCTTC; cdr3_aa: CASRLAGYSYNEQFF
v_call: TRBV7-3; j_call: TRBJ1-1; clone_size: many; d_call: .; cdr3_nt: TGTGCCAGCAGCTTTACAGCGAACACTGAAGCTTTCTTT; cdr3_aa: CASSFTANTEAFF
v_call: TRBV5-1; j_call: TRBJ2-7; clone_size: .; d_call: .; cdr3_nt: TGCGCCAGCAGCTCCCTACCTGGCTCCTACGAGCAGTACTTC; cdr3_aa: CASSSLPGSYEQYF
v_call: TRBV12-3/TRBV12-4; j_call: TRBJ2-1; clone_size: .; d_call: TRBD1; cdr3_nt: TGTGCCAGCAGCCCGGACAGGAAAGGGGTAGGAGAGCAGTTCTTC; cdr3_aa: CASSPDRKGVGEQFF
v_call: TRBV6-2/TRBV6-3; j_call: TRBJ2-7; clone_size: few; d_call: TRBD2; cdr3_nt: TGTGCCAGCAGTTACAAGACTAGCGGCCTCTCTACCTACGAGCAGTACTTC; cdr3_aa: CASSYKTSGLSTYEQYF
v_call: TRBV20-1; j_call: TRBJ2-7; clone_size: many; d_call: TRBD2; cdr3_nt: TGCAGTGCCGTCCTCCCGGGACTAGCCTACGAGCAGTACTTC; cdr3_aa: CSAVLPGLAYEQYF
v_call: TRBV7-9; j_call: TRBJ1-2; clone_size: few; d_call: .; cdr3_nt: TGTGCCAGCAGCCCCGACGGGGGGTTCGTCTATGGCTACACCTTC; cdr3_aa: CASSPDGGFVYGYTF
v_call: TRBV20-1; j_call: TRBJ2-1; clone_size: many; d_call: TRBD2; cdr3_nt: TGCAGTGCTCTCGGACTAGCGGCTGTCAATGAGCAGTTCTTC; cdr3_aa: CSALGLAAVNEQFF
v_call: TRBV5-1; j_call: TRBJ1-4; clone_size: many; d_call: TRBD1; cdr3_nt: TGCGCCAGCAGCACGGGACAGGGATCCTATAGCCCTAATGAAAAACTGTTTTTT; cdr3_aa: CASSTGQGSYSPNEKLFF